One and the same sample provided the 14 T cell receptor beta chains below, sequenced in a study of shared clonotypes between healthy human individuals (dated by TCRdb to about 2020). The library relied on the immunoSEQ multiplex PCR assay. This immuneACCESS table, as held by TCRdb, lists in-frame sequences with V and J called but not all clones. Of the missing ones, under half trace to an unresolved V gene in checked studies; the others have no known cause. This sample is represented by over 2 million clones; 95% of them were singletons. The top ten clonotypes cover approximately 0.13% of the sample. Input material: naive CD4+ T cells sorted from blood. Sample cell subset or site, as interpreted from the label and publication: CD45RA+ positively selected. These TCRs come from a man aged 18 to 29 in good health.

About this clone itself: At one end, the junction sequence differs from germline, possibly due to a read error. The chain carries TRBV4-1 and TRBJ2-3, with TRBD1 identical over 7 bases. Per the germline V gene, CDR1 is MGHRA and CDR2 is YSYEKL. The CDR3 has 14 amino acids. For the CDR3, the DNA is TGCGCCAGCAGCCAAGATTTGGCAGGGGGTAGGGGGAATTTT. Encoded protein: CASSQDLAGGRGNF.

CDR3 amino acids: CASSANPTGELFF. The CDR3, as DNA: TGTGCCAGCAGCGCCAATCCCACCGGGGAGCTGTTTTTT. This sequence joins TRBV9 and TRBJ2-2; D not certain. The CDR3 has 13 residues. Trimming took 3 bases from V and 4 from J, leaving 7 bases between them. The germline gives CDR1 SGDLS, CDR2 YYNGEE.

A few counts support this clone. V gene TRBV5-5 combines with J gene TRBJ2-6, with 8 bases that match TRBD2. Germline CDR1 and CDR2: SGHKS and YYEKEE (reference sequence). The V segment lost 0 bases and the J segment 0 bases; nucleotides outside the gene matches: 5. The CDR3 consists of 18 residues. CDR3 DNA sequence: TGTGCCAGCAGCTTGGGTGGACTAGCACTCTCTGGGGCCAACGTCCTGACTTTC. Amino acids: CASSLGGLALSGANVLTF.

A note on this clone: Other DNA sequences in the same sample also yield this CDR3. The chain recombines TRBV5-4 with TRBJ2-1, with 12 bases matching TRBD2. V lost 4 bases, J lost 4 bases, and 3 bases stayed unmatched. CDR3 size: 15 residues. Germline V CDR1 and CDR2: SGHNT, YYREEE (reference sequence). CDR3 nucleotides: TGTGCCAGCAGCCTAGCGGGAGGGAATTACAATGAGCAGTTCTTC. This codes for CASSLAGGNYNEQFF.

This sequence joins TRBV6-1 and TRBJ2-7; TRBD1 aligns across 9 bases. This CDR3 has 13 residues. Germline CDR1 reads MNHNS; CDR2 reads SASEGT. With V trimmed by 7 bases and J by 4 bases, 5 bases remained unmatched. The CDR3 loop reads CASKRTGDYEQYF. DNA for the CDR3: TGTGCCAGCAAGAGGACAGGGGATTACGAGCAGTACTTC.

The rearrangement links TRBV29-1 to TRBJ2-1; 9 bases match TRBD2. Germline V gene sequence: CDR1 SQVTM, CDR2 ANQGSEA. CDR3 length: 14 residues. J lost 10 bases, V lost 4 bases, and 11 bases had no gene match. The CDR3 nucleotides read TGCAGCGTTGTTGCGGGAGGGCCAGTGGGGGAGCAGTTCTTC. Amino acids: CSVVAGGPVGEQFF.

The genes are TRBV20-1 and TRBJ2-7; the D is unclear. V lost 3 bases to trimming and J lost 4 bases, with 4 bases between them. The CDR3 contains 10 residues. The V gene's germline CDR1 is DFQATT and CDR2 SNEGSKA (reference sequence). The CDR3 reads CSASPYEQYF. The CDR3 region has the DNA TGCAGTGCTAGCCCTTACGAGCAGTACTTC.

This rearrangement joins TRBV4-1 to TRBJ2-3; TRBD2 matches at 9 bases. The CDR3 is made up of 17 amino acids. V shed 1 base, J shed 4 bases, and the junction held 9 bases outside the gene matches. The germline V gene has CDR1 MGHRA and CDR2 YSYEKL. The CDR3 spells CASSQAPPSGNSDTQYF. In nucleotides, the CDR3 is TGCGCCAGCAGCCAAGCCCCCCCTAGCGGGAATTCAGATACGCAGTATTTT.

The CDR3 sequence is CASSFDGAHGNTIYF. DNA for the CDR3: TGTGCCAGCAGCTTTGACGGGGCACATGGAAACACCATATATTTT. The rearrangement links TRBV7-6 to TRBJ1-3, with D possibly being TRBD1 (5 bases). Germline V gene data show CDR1 as SGHVS and CDR2 as FNYEAQ. Trimming left V 3 bases short and J 3 bases short, with 12 bases between. CDR3 length equals 15 residues.

A word on this clone: Other DNA variants within this sample encode the same CDR3. J is TRBJ1-1 and V is TRBV5-1; unclear D gene. The CDR3 is 14 residues long. Germline V CDR1 and CDR2: SGHRS, YFSETQ. The V gene lost 1 base and the J gene lost 1 base, with 8 bases spanning the gap. This CDR3 reads CASSLSPANTEAFF. CDR3 DNA: TGCGCCAGCAGCTTGTCGCCGGCGAACACTGAAGCTTTCTTT. Full variable domain (outside the CDR3, taken from reference TRBV5-1 and TRBJ1-1): KAGVTQTPRYLIKTRGQQVTLSCSPISGHRSVSWYQQTPGQGLQFLFEYFSETQRNKGNFPGRFSGRQFSNSRSEMNVSTLELGDSALYLCASSLSPANTEAFFGQGTRLTVV.

The chain joins TRBV9 to TRBJ2-7; D possibly uses TRBD1 or TRBD2 (5 bases each). V lost 0 bases to trimming and J lost 2 bases, with 18 bases between them. There are 17 residues in the CDR3. Germline CDR1 SGDLS, CDR2 YYNGEE. CDR3 in DNA: TGTGCCAGCAGCGTAGGAGGCGGTGGGGACCGAACCTACGAGCAGTACTTC. Protein: CASSVGGGGDRTYEQYF.

The chain carries TRBV9 and TRBJ2-1; TRBD2 matches 9 bases. The J segment lost 2 bases and the V segment lost 4 bases, leaving 4 bases of the junction unmatched. The length of the CDR3 is 15 residues. Germline V CDR1 and CDR2: SGDLS, YYNGEE. CDR3 bases: TGTGCCAGCAGCCCGGGACTAGCTACCTACAATGAGCAGTTCTTC. It translates to CASSPGLATYNEQFF.

The chain recombines TRBV6-5 with TRBJ1-2; TRBD1 might be the D (6 bases). From germline, CDR1 is MNHEY and CDR2 SVGAGI. The CDR3 is 13 residues long. With 7 bases removed from V and 8 bases from J, the gap between germline ends came to 17 bases. CDR3 sequence reads: CASKGGIVGGYTF. In DNA, the CDR3 is TGTGCCAGCAAAGGGGGAATAGTTGGGGGCTACACCTTC.

In regard to this clone: Other DNA variants within this sample encode the same CDR3. The V and J genes are TRBV2 and TRBJ1-1; D is undetermined. Germline lookup yields CDR1 SNHLY and CDR2 FYNNEI. The V end was cut by 6 bases, the J end by 1 base, with 9 bases between. The CDR3 length is 13 residues. The CDR3 nucleotides read TGTGCCAGCAGCCTAAGGGAGAACACTGAAGCTTTCTTT. The encoded protein is CASSLRENTEAFF.